This T cell receptor (beta chain) was profiled in a study of persistence of HIV-infected CD4 T cells. V was shortened by 2 bases and J by 2 bases, with 6 bases between the two germline ends. The CDR3 is made up of 14 amino acids. CDR1 and CDR2 from the germline V gene are SGHNT and YENEEA. This nonspecific control used anti-CD3/anti-CD28 bead stimulation of CD4+ T cells. Sorting selected CD4+ T cells upregulating both CD40 ligand and CD69. Points on this clone: Its matching antigen is unknown.

Sequencing used immunoSEQ version 4 in survey mode. The method was immunoSEQ multiplex PCR; TCRdb's version includes in-frame clones alone and lacks a portion of them. Of tens of thousands of clones listed, roughly 89% are singletons. The TCR sequence derives from an adult man with HIV who was CMV-seropositive. The specimen was CD4+ T cells sorted from PBMCs after approximately 18-hour stimulation, collected from a patient who received antiretroviral therapy. V and J are TRBV11-3 and TRBJ2-2; D is unclear. The CDR3 protein is CASSLFTNTGELFF. The CDR3 DNA sequence: TGTGCCAGCAGCTTATTCACTAACACCGGGGAGCTGTTTTTT.